These 27 T cell receptor beta chains were all obtained from the same sample, sequenced in a study of T cell repertoires in ileal Crohn's disease. Profiled with immunoSEQ multiplex PCR; TCRdb holds only in-frame clones, not every one. The sample includes fewer than 20,000 clones, about 55% seen only once; the top ten take 6.5%. The sample consisted of ileal tissue. These receptors were obtained from an adult with Crohn's disease.

The chain carries TRBV18 and TRBJ1-1; 11 bases map to TRBD1. The germline V gene encodes CDR1 KGHSH and CDR2 LQKENI. The V and J ends lost 5 bases and 0 bases, in that order; junction bases with no gene match: 2. The CDR3 is made up of 15 amino acids. CDR3 DNA sequence: TGTGCCAGCTCAGGACAGGGGGCCCTGAACACTGAAGCTTTCTTT. It translates to CASSGQGALNTEAFF. The complete variable domain, with remaining parts taken from reference TRBV18 and TRBJ1-1, reads NAGVMQNPRHLVRRRGQEARLRCSPMKGHSHVYWYRQLPEEGLKFMVYLQKENIIDESGMPKERFSAEFPKEGPSILRIQQVVRGDSAAYFCASSGQGALNTEAFFGQGTRLTVV.

Judged by abundance, this clone is medium-sized. The genes are TRBV19 and TRBJ1-2, with D tentatively TRBD1 (6 bases). The length of the CDR3 is 15 residues. Germline lookup yields CDR1 LNHDA and CDR2 SQIVND (reference sequence). V dropped 7 bases and J dropped 3 bases, with 18 bases sitting between them. CDR3 protein: CASTTKGGGDYGYTF. CDR3 coding DNA: TGTGCCAGTACCACAAAGGGTGGGGGCGACTATGGCTACACCTTC.

This clone was observed a few times. The chain employs TRBV5-1 and TRBJ2-2, with TRBD1 matching 8 bases. The trim removed 0 bases at V and 6 bases at J, leaving 4 bases unmatched. The CDR3 covers 15 residues. Germline CDR1 reads SGHRS; CDR2 reads YFSETQ. The CDR3 loop is CASSLGPGQAGELFF. CDR3 in DNA: TGCGCCAGCAGCTTGGGTCCGGGACAGGCCGGGGAGCTGTTTTTT.

By share, this clone ranks as medium-sized. The sample contains more than one DNA sequence encoding this CDR3. The CDR3 protein is CASSRRGPYEQYF. In DNA form, the CDR3 reads TGTGCCAGCAGTCGCAGGGGACCCTACGAGCAGTACTTC. The gene calls are TRBV6-5 and TRBJ2-7, with a tentative D call TRBD1 (6 bases). Germline V gene lookup returns CDR1 MNHEY and CDR2 SVGAGI. This CDR3 is built from 13 residues. Trimming removed 5 bases from V and 2 bases from J, with 10 bases in between.

This rearrangement joins TRBV6-4 to TRBJ2-3; 9 bases line up with TRBD2. Germline lookup yields CDR1 MRHNA and CDR2 SNTAGT. With 0 bases clipped from V and 2 bases from J, the junction kept 3 bases outside the gene matches. The CDR3 is 16 amino acids. The CDR3: CASSDSASGATDTQYF. CDR3 DNA sequence: TGTGCCAGCAGTGACTCGGCTAGCGGGGCCACAGATACGCAGTATTTT.

The chain joins TRBV6-6 to TRBJ1-1; D may be TRBD1 (5 bases). Trimming took off 0 bases at V and 1 base at J, with 6 bases between the two ends. This CDR3 has 14 amino acids. The germline V gene encodes CDR1 MNHNY and CDR2 SVGAGI (reference sequence). CDR3 residues: CASSYSRENTEAFF. The CDR3, as DNA: TGTGCCAGCAGTTACTCCAGGGAGAACACTGAAGCTTTCTTT.

The rearrangement joins TRBV2 to TRBJ2-3, with D possibly TRBD1 on 6 matching bases. This CDR3 comprises 16 residues. Germline values: CDR1 SNHLY, CDR2 FYNNEI. V was clipped by 5 bases and J by 0 bases, with 15 bases between them. Written as DNA, the CDR3 is TGTGCCAGCAGTCTCCGTGGGGGCTCAAGCACAGATACGCAGTATTTT. Translated: CASSLRGGSSTDTQYF.

This clone showed up just a few times. This rearrangement joins TRBV28 to TRBJ1-2; 9 positions agree with TRBD1. From germline, CDR1 is MDHEN and CDR2 SYDVKM. J gave up 7 bases and V 2 bases, and 5 bases lay outside the gene matches. This CDR3 region has 14 residues. CDR3 bases: TGTGCCAGCAGTTTAAACAGGGGGCTCTCTGGCTACACCTTC. Protein product: CASSLNRGLSGYTF.

This clone has a handful of counts. The same CDR3 also results from other DNA sequences found in this sample. The V call is TRBV30, the J call TRBJ1-5; 7 nucleotides line up with TRBD1. V shed 4 bases and J 3 bases; nucleotides not matched to a gene: 3. CDR1 is GTSNPN and CDR2 is SVGIG in the germline V gene (reference sequence). This CDR3 comprises 13 residues. Here the CDR3 DNA reads TGTGCCTGGACCAGGGGGAACAATCAGCCCCAGCATTTT. As protein: CAWTRGNNQPQHF.

This sequence joins TRBV27 and TRBJ1-2; a weak D match, TRBD1 (6 bases). CDR1 MNHEY and CDR2 SMNVEV come from the germline V gene (reference sequence). The CDR3 length is 13 residues. V lost 4 bases and J lost 7, with 13 bases in between. The CDR3 sequence is CASSSQGMSGYTF. Written as DNA, the CDR3 is TGTGCCAGCAGTTCCCAGGGGATGAGTGGCTACACCTTC.

V gene TRBV6-6 combines with J gene TRBJ2-7, with a tentative D call TRBD2 (6 bases). The CDR3 has 11 amino acids. V lost 6 bases and J lost 5, with 8 bases in between. In germline, CDR1 is MNHNY, CDR2 SVGAGI (reference sequence). In DNA, the CDR3 is TGTGCCAGCAGGTCGGGGGACGAGCAGTACTTC. This sequence encodes CASRSGDEQYF.

The table lists this clone with a count of one. The gene calls are TRBV29-1 and TRBJ2-2; 7 bases are a match to TRBD1. The CDR3 runs 13 residues. Germline CDR1 is SQVTM and CDR2 is ANQGSEA. The V gene end was trimmed by 7 bases and the J gene end by 0 bases; junction bases not matched to a gene: 2. The CDR3 region is CSGQGANTGELFF. CDR3 nucleotide sequence: TGCAGCGGACAGGGTGCGAACACCGGGGAGCTGTTTTTT.

CDR3 loop: CASSHTLARGAENTEAFF. The CDR3 DNA is TGCGCCAGCAGCCACACGCTAGCGAGGGGCGCGGAGAACACTGAAGCTTTCTTT. V is TRBV4-1 and J is TRBJ1-1, with D possibly matching TRBD1 (5 bases). Germline V CDR1 and CDR2: MGHRA, YSYEKL. Trimming took 3 bases from V and 1 from J, leaving 21 bases between them. This CDR3 spans 18 amino acids.

This clone was seen a few times. The CDR3: CASSPDKYLAKNIQYF. CDR3 DNA: TGTGCCAGCTCACCAGACAAATACCTTGCCAAAAACATTCAGTACTTC. The chain is built from TRBV18 and TRBJ2-4; no firm D call. V lost 2 bases, J lost 1 base, and 12 bases lay in between. This CDR3 is built from 16 residues. CDR1 is KGHSH and CDR2 is LQKENI in the germline V gene. The entire variable domain, with the rest obtained from reference TRBV18 and TRBJ2-4, is as follows: NAGVMQNPRHLVRRRGQEARLRCSPMKGHSHVYWYRQLPEEGLKFMVYLQKENIIDESGMPKERFSAEFPKEGPSILRIQQVVRGDSAAYFCASSPDKYLAKNIQYFGAGTRLSVL.

This clone has a handful of counts. The rearrangement links TRBV30 to TRBJ2-2; D uncertain. Germline CDR1 and CDR2: GTSNPN and SVGIG (reference sequence). This CDR3 has 12 residues. This chain's CDR3 is CAYPTNTGELFF. The DNA of the CDR3 is TGTGCATATCCAACAAACACCGGGGAGCTGTTTTTT.

This clone is termed medium-sized. This chain links TRBV5-4 with TRBJ2-5, with D perhaps TRBD2 (5 bases). V was pared by 2 bases and J by 2 bases, with 10 bases between. The germline V gene encodes CDR1 SGHNT and CDR2 YYREEE (reference sequence). The CDR3 spans 14 residues. CDR3 amino acids: CASSFGVLQETQYF. The CDR3 DNA reads as TGTGCCAGCAGCTTCGGGGTCCTACAAGAGACCCAGTACTTC.

This rearrangement joins TRBV6-1 to TRBJ1-3, with unresolved D. The V gene's germline CDR1 is MNHNS and CDR2 SASEGT. With 3 bases removed from V and 0 bases from J, the gap between germline ends came to 9 bases. This CDR3 contains 15 residues. The CDR3 DNA reads as TGTGCCAGCAGTGACCGCCACAGCTCTGGAAACACCATATATTTT. This encodes CASSDRHSSGNTIYF.

This chain uses TRBV29-1 with TRBJ2-7; tentatively, D is TRBD1 (6 bases). This CDR3 contains 11 residues. Germline V gene lookup returns CDR1 SQVTM and CDR2 ANQGSEA. Here the CDR3 reads CGAGAVGEQYF. CDR3 nucleotides: TGCGGGGCAGGGGCTGTGGGCGAGCAGTACTTC.

The V call is TRBV7-3, the J call TRBJ2-1, with 15 bases matching TRBD2. J lost 7 bases, V lost 6 bases, and 7 bases had no gene match. This CDR3 is built from 16 residues. Per germline, CDR1 SGHTA and CDR2 FQGTGA. Written as DNA, the CDR3 is TGTGCCAGCAGTCTTGCCGGGACTAGCGGGAGGAATGAGCAGTTCTTC. This gives the protein CASSLAGTSGRNEQFF.

This sequence joins TRBV27 and TRBJ2-1; D is possibly TRBD2 (6 bases). V lost 3 bases to trimming and J lost 2 bases, with 14 bases between them. This CDR3 has 16 residues. CDR1 and CDR2 (germline): MNHEY, SMNVEV (reference sequence). CDR3 sequence (DNA): TGTGCCAGCAGTTTCCGGTTATCTAGCGCCTACAATGAGCAGTTCTTC. Its protein product is CASSFRLSSAYNEQFF.

The gene calls are TRBV10-3 and TRBJ1-5, with TRBD1 identical over 8 bases. The CDR3 totals 17 residues. The trim removed 3 bases at V and 2 bases at J, leaving 9 bases unmatched. CDR1 is ENHRY, CDR2 SYGVKD, per germline. This CDR3 is CAISDPGQGARNQPQHF. The DNA of the CDR3 is TGTGCCATCAGTGATCCAGGGCAGGGGGCTCGCAATCAGCCCCAGCATTTT.

This clone was recorded a few times. V is TRBV2 and J is TRBJ2-7; 10 bases are a match to TRBD2. Germline V CDR1 and CDR2: SNHLY, FYNNEI. V shed 8 bases, J shed 0 bases, and the junction held 10 bases outside the gene matches. The CDR3 sequence is 16 residues long. The CDR3 DNA follows: TGTGCCAGCGGGAGACTAGCGGGTCTGAGCTCCTACGAGCAGTACTTC. Translated: CASGRLAGLSSYEQYF.

The chain links TRBV27 to TRBJ2-7; TRBD2 matches 13 bases. The CDR3 spans 15 residues. Trimming removed 4 bases from V and 8 bases from J; junction bases left unmatched: 8. Looked up from germline, CDR1 is MNHEY and CDR2 is SMNVEV (reference sequence). The CDR3: CASSYRGTSGVQQYF. CDR3 sequence (DNA): TGTGCCAGCAGTTACCGGGGGACTAGCGGGGTGCAGCAGTACTTC.

The chain recombines TRBV27 with TRBJ1-5; D not resolved. This CDR3 contains 12 residues. V was pared by 6 bases and J by 7 bases, with 10 bases between. CDR1 and CDR2 (germline): MNHEY, SMNVEV (reference sequence). CDR3 amino acids: CASRAEGQPQHF. CDR3 DNA: TGTGCCAGCAGGGCAGAGGGACAGCCCCAGCATTTT.

The chain is built from TRBV7-3 and TRBJ2-2; D may be TRBD2 (6 bases). This CDR3 has 13 amino acids. Between the trimmed V and J ends, which lost 5 bases and 5 bases, there was a span of 9 bases. Germline V lookup: CDR1 SGHTA, CDR2 FQGTGA. CDR3: CASSVTSTGELFF. The CDR3 bases are TGTGCCAGCAGCGTGACTAGTACCGGGGAGCTGTTTTTT.

This clone has a handful of counts. The identical CDR3 is also encoded by other nucleotide sequences in the sample. This sequence joins TRBV28 and TRBJ1-2, with TRBD1 identical over 7 bases. Per the germline V gene, CDR1 is MDHEN and CDR2 is SYDVKM. Germline trimming cut 3 bases from V and 4 bases from J; bases unmatched to any gene: 2. The length of the CDR3 is 13 residues. The CDR3 bases are TGTGCCAGCAGTTTGGGACAGTTCTATGGCTACACCTTC. Its translation: CASSLGQFYGYTF.

The chain joins TRBV2 to TRBJ2-6, with D possibly being TRBD1 (5 bases). Germline V gives CDR1 SNHLY, CDR2 FYNNEI. V lost 6 bases, J lost 0 bases, and 15 bases lay in between. This CDR3 has 17 residues. For the CDR3, the DNA is TGTGCCAGCAGAGCCTCCAGAAGGGGCTCTGGGGCCAACGTCCTGACTTTC. It codes for CASRASRRGSGANVLTF.